This T cell receptor beta chain was sequenced for a study of blood T cell repertoires in COVID-19. V lost 7 bases to trimming and J lost 4 bases, with 17 bases between them. This CDR3 is built from 15 residues. In germline, CDR1 is MDHEN, CDR2 SYDVKM. As handled by the study authors: For nucleated cells, counts were estimated from reference gene primer amplification. The data were produced by immunoSEQ multiplex PCR, yet TCRdb's version contains in-frame clones alone and is incomplete. Clone size and the V and J calls come from that table; the DNA yielded D and trimming. This sample has 140,000 to 150,000 clones, with more than 75% found just once.

This chain connects TRBV28 to TRBJ1-3; D not resolved. Input material: PBMCs or T cells enriched from blood (not recorded which). This sequence originates from a woman in her fifties or sixties who had recovered from COVID-19. The CDR3 sequence: CASNPFGYSGNTIYF. As DNA, the CDR3 is TGTGCCAGCAACCCATTCGGGTACTCGGGAAACACCATATATTTT.